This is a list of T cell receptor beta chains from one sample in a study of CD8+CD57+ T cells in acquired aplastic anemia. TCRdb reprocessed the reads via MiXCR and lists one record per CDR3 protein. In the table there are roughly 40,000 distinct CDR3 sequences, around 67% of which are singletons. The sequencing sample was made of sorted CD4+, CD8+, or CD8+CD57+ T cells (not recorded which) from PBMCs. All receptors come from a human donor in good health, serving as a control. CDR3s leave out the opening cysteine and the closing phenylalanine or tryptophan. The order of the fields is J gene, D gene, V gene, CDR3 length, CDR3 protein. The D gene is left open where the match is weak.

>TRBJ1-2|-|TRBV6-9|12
ASSGTNANYGYT
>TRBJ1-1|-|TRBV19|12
ASSIVTVNTEAF
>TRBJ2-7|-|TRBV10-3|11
AISGPSSYEQY
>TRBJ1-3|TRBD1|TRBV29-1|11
SVGQDSGNTIY
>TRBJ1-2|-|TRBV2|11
ASSFRTADGYT
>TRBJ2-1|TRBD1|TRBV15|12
ATSRGDRVHEQF
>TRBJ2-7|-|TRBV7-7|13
ASSLAPGDTYEQY
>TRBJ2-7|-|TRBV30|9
AWTAGVEQY
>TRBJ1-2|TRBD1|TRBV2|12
ASSWTGATYGYT
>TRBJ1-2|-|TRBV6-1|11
ASSEAGDDGYT
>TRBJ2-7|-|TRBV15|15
ATSRDLQDASSYEQY
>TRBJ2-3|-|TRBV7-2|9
ASSPKDTQY
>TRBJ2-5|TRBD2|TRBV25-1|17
ASSEYRSASSGGDETQY
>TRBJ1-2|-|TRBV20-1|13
SARDHGQGGYGYT
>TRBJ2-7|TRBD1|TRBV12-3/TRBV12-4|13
ASSPGQGVGYEQY
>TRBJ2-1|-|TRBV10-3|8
AIGGNEQF
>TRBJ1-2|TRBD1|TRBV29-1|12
SVDSRGLSYGYT
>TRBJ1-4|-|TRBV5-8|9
ASSLVTGRI
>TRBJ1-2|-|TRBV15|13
ATSRDVRAGYGYT
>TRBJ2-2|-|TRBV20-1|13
SARGEEGDTGELF
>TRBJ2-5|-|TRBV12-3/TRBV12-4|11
ASSPGTEETQY
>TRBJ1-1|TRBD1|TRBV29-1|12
SARDRGQNTEAF
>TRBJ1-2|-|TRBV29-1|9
SARLSGGYT
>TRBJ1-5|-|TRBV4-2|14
ASSQVGGTTGQPQH
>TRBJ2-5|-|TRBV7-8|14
ASSLVVGGVRETQY
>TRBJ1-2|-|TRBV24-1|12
ATSDSGTRTGYT
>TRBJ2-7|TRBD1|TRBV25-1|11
ASSLDRDYEQY
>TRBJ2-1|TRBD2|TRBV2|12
ASRYSGGYNEQF
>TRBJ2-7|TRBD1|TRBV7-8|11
ASSRDRAYEQY
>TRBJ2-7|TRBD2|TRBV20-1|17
SARDWGQLTSGVSYEQY
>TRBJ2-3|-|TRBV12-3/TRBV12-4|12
ASSLEGWRDTQY
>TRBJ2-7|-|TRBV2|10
ASEGNPTEQY
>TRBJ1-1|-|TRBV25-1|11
ASSVQGYAEAF
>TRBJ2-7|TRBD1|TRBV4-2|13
ASSQDIGQARGQY
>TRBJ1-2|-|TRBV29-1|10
SVARGDYGYT
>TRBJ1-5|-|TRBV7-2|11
ASSSRTDQPQH
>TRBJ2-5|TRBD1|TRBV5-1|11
ASSFGQDKTQY
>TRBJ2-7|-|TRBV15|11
ATSKRNSYEQY
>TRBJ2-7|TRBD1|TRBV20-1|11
SARQGVRGEQY
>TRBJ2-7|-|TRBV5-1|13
ASSLVVGETYEQY
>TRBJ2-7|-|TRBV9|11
ASSVNGGREQY
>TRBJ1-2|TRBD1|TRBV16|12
ASSQSDRDYGYT
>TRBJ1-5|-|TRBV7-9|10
ASSLPSSPQH
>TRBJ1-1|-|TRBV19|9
ASSAGNLAF
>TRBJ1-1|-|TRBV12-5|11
ASEGDSFGKAF
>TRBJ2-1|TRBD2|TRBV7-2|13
ASSLAGEGYNEQF
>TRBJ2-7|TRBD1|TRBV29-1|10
SVRQGAHEQY
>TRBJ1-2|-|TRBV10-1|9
ASSYFAGYT
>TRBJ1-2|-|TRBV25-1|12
ASSRDSHVYGYT
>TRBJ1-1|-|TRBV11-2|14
ASSLDSGHQNTEAF